One and the same sample provided the 20 T cell receptor beta chains below, sequenced in a study of T cell clonality in common variable immunodeficiency (dated by TCRdb to between 2014 and 2017). The receptor library was made with the immunoSEQ multiplex PCR assay. In TCRdb, the immuneACCESS table is reduced to in-frame sequences with V and J assigned. These tables do not hold every clone; where another copy was compared, an unresolved V gene accounts for under half, and the others remain unexplained. The sample records over 35,000 clones, none occurring a single time. The ten largest make up about 9.5% of the sample. Sequencing input: peripheral blood mononuclear cells. The receptors stem from a person aged 18 to 70 in good health.

This clone was picked up many times. The DNA read from the CDR3 is TGTGCCAGCTCACCAGGGGGCAGTGGCGATGGC. Protein product: CASSPGGSGDG. Given in full, the CDR3 is CASSPGGSGDGYTF. This sequence joins TRBV18 and TRBJ1-2, with D possibly TRBD1 on 6 matching bases. The read is 3 residues too short to cover the CDR3 end, so that end is filled in from the germline J gene. Germline V CDR1 and CDR2: KGHSH, LQKENI. The V end lost 2 bases, the J end lost 6 bases, and 13 bases lay between the germline ends. This CDR3 region has 14 residues.

At least ten counts were recorded for this clone. The CDR3 end is not reached by the read, which stops 3 residues before it; the germline J gene fills it in. This rearrangement joins TRBV30 to TRBJ1-4, with 10 nucleotides matching TRBD1. With 2 bases clipped from V and 8 bases from J, the junction kept 8 bases outside the gene matches. Germline CDR1 and CDR2: GTSNPN and SVGIG (reference sequence). The CDR3 is made up of 15 amino acids. CDR3 sequence reads: CAWSPRTGGSEKLFF. Incomplete CDR3 DNA: TGTGCCTGGAGTCCCAGGACAGGGGGATCCGAAAAA.

This clone was detected many times. The sequenced fragment ends 3 residues before the CDR3 boundary, so the rest is inferred from the germline J gene. The V gene is TRBV30, the J gene TRBJ1-3; 7 bases line up with TRBD1. The CDR3 loop spans 16 amino acids. Trimming at V came to 3 bases and at J to 9 bases, leaving 17 bases not matched to a gene. Per germline, CDR1 GTSNPN and CDR2 SVGIG (reference sequence). The CDR3 is CAWSARDRDGDGTIYF. The CDR3 bases that were read are TGTGCCTGGAGCGCTCGGGACAGAGATGGGGACGGCACC.

This clone was observed many times. The read is 3 residues too short to cover the CDR3 end, so that end is filled in from the germline J gene. The J gene is TRBJ2-1, the V gene TRBV19; D is undetermined. The CDR3 extends over 15 amino acids. CDR1 and CDR2 from the germline V gene are LNHDA and SQIVND (reference sequence). Trimming cost V 5 bases and J 0 bases, with 11 bases left between them. CDR3 protein: CASSSQRSSYNEQFF. The part of the CDR3 DNA that was read is TGTGCCAGTAGTTCACAGAGAAGCTCCTACAATGAG.

This clone has at least ten counts. The sequence runs out 3 residues before the end of the CDR3; the remainder is reconstructed from the germline J gene. The rearrangement links TRBV19 to TRBJ2-2; no definite D call. The CDR3 contains 14 residues. Per germline, CDR1 LNHDA and CDR2 SQIVND (reference sequence). Between the trimmed V and J ends, which lost 0 bases and 1 base, there was a span of 3 bases. The CDR3 region is CASSIEQNTGELFF. The sequenced part of the CDR3 DNA is TGTGCCAGTAGTATAGAACAGAACACCGGGGAG.

There are many counts of this clone. CDR3 sequence: CASSDSLNEQFF. The sequenced CDR3 bases are TGTGCCAGCAGTGATAGCTTAAATGAG. This rearrangement joins TRBV11-2 to TRBJ2-1; D is unclear. The read halts 3 residues ahead of the CDR3 end, with the missing end drawn from the germline J gene. The CDR3 runs to 12 residues. Per the germline V gene, CDR1 is SGHAT and CDR2 is FQNNGV. Trimming stripped 6 bases from V and 7 bases from J, with 10 bases between. Supplemented by reference TRBV11-2 and TRBJ2-1, the full variable domain reads EAGVAQSPRYKIIEKRQSVAFWCNPISGHATLYWYQQILGQGPKLLIQFQNNGVVDDSQLPKDRFSAERLKGVDSTLKIQPAKLEDSAVYLCASSDSLNEQFFGPGTRLTVL.

This clone was found many times. The CDR3 end falls 3 residues outside the read, so it is completed with the germline J gene. This chain links TRBV2 with TRBJ1-4; D not certain. Germline-derived CDR1 and CDR2 are SNHLY and FYNNEI. The CDR3 sequence is 14 residues long. V was cut by 7 bases and J by 7 bases, with 16 bases left in between. The DNA read from the CDR3 is TGTGCCAGCAAAGGAAGGGTTGTCGGTGAAAAA. This translates into CASKGRVVGEK. The complete CDR3 sequence is CASKGRVVGEKLFF.

This clone appeared many times. The read comes to an end 3 residues before the CDR3 does, leaving the germline J gene to fill in the end. The chain is built from TRBV19 and TRBJ2-3, with TRBD2 identical over 8 bases. J gave up 6 bases and V 4 bases, and 6 bases lay outside the gene matches. The CDR3 runs to 14 residues. Germline CDR1 LNHDA, CDR2 SQIVND (reference sequence). The CDR3 bases that were read are TGTGCCAGTAGTAACCGGACTAGCTGGGATACG. Protein sequence: CASSNRTSWDT. The complete CDR3 reads CASSNRTSWDTQYF.

This clone was seen many times. Sequencing ends 3 residues short of the CDR3 end; the germline J gene provides the rest. The rearrangement uses TRBV6-7 and TRBJ1-5; D might be TRBD1 (5 bases). TRBV6-7 is flagged as an ORF with uncertain function. The length of the CDR3 is 19 residues. Trimming pared 0 bases from V and 6 bases from J, leaving 24 bases between. CDR3 DNA, as far as it was read: TGTGCCAGCAGTTACTCTGGGCGGCAGGGTTCAGAATTTTCTCAGCCC. As protein: CASSYSGRQGSEFSQP. In full, the CDR3 is CASSYSGRQGSEFSQPQHF.

This clone showed up many times. The read ends 3 residues shy of where the CDR3 ends; the end is completed using the germline J gene. The rearrangement joins TRBV6-4 to TRBJ1-6; tentatively, D is TRBD1 (5 bases). The CDR3 is 15 amino acids. V gave up 2 bases and J gave up 6 bases, with 11 bases separating them. Germline-derived CDR1 and CDR2 are MRHNA and SNTAGT. The CDR3 loop is CASSDLWGGNSPLHF. CDR3 DNA (partial): TGTGCCAGCAGTGACCTTTGGGGCGGTAATTCACCC.

The CDR3 protein is CASAGLAGGDYTF. The part of the CDR3 DNA that was read is TGTGCCAGTGCGGGACTAGCGGGAGGCGAC. V gene TRBV19 combines with J gene TRBJ1-2, with a tentative D call TRBD1 (5 bases). The read stops 3 residues short of the end of the CDR3; the missing end is completed from the germline J gene. CDR1 is LNHDA and CDR2 is SQIVND in the germline V gene (reference sequence). This CDR3 is 13 amino acids long.

This clone was observed at least ten times. The DNA ends 3 residues before the CDR3 does, and the rest of the CDR3 is filled in from the germline J gene. The J gene is TRBJ1-5, the V gene TRBV30; TRBD1 matches 7 bases. Germline V gene sequence: CDR1 GTSNPN, CDR2 SVGIG (reference sequence). With V trimmed by 2 bases and J by 1 base, 11 bases remained unmatched. This CDR3 spans 17 amino acids. CDR3 sequence: CAWSPARGLGSNQPQHF. The covered CDR3 bases are TGTGCCTGGAGTCCCGCGAGGGGGCTGGGAAGCAATCAGCCC.

At least ten counts were recorded for this clone. The CDR3 end lies 3 residues beyond the end of the read and is filled in from the germline J gene. The chain links TRBV4-1 to TRBJ2-7, with 10 bases matching TRBD2. The CDR3 contains 15 residues. With V trimmed by 0 bases and J by 3 bases, 2 bases remained unmatched. CDR1 is MGHRA and CDR2 is YSYEKL in the germline V gene. CDR3 DNA, as far as it was read: TGCGCCAGCAGCCAAGAGACTAGCGGGCGCTACGAG. Its protein is CASSQETSGRYE. The whole CDR3 sequence is CASSQETSGRYEQYF.

On this clone itself: The read ends 3 residues early relative to the CDR3; the germline J gene fills the gap. The chain carries TRBV2 and TRBJ2-5; D call uncertain. This CDR3 is 11 amino acids long. Germline V gene sequence: CDR1 SNHLY, CDR2 FYNNEI. V was trimmed by 6 bases and J by 4 bases, leaving 6 bases between them. CDR3 region: CASRRVETQYF. Incomplete CDR3 DNA: TGTGCCAGCAGAAGGGTAGAGACC.

As to this clone: At one end the junction does not follow the germline gene, possibly because of a read error. The CDR3 bases that were read are TGTGCCAGCAGCCTAGGGGGGGCTCACTCTGGAAACACT. Protein: CASSLGGAHSGNT. The entire CDR3 reads CASSLGGAHSGNTIYF. This chain joins TRBV7-3 and TRBJ1-3, with D maybe TRBD1 (6 bases). The read comes to an end 3 residues before the CDR3 does, leaving the germline J gene to fill in the end. The germline gives CDR1 SGHTA, CDR2 FQGTGA. The CDR3 runs 16 residues. Full variable domain (missing parts from reference TRBV7-3 and TRBJ1-3): GAGVSQTPSNKVTEKGKYVELRCDPISGHTALYWYRQSLGQGPEFLIYFQGTGAADDSGLPNDRFFAVRPEGSVSTLKIQRTERGDSAVYLCASSLGGAHSGNTIYFGEGSWLTVV.

This clone occurred many times. The DNA ends 3 residues before the CDR3 does, and the rest of the CDR3 is filled in from the germline J gene. The chain carries TRBV7-9 and TRBJ2-1; no firm D call. The CDR3 has 12 residues. Looked up from germline, CDR1 is SEHNR and CDR2 is FQNEAQ (reference sequence). V lost 7 bases and J lost 5, with 9 bases in between. The CDR3 sequence is CASNIQDNEQFF. The sequenced part of the CDR3 DNA is TGTGCCAGCAATATACAAGACAATGAG.

About this clone itself: The CDR3 end is not reached by the read, which stops 3 residues before it; the germline J gene fills it in. V is TRBV19 and J is TRBJ1-2; tentative D call: TRBD1 (5 bases). The germline gives CDR1 LNHDA, CDR2 SQIVND (reference sequence). The CDR3 is 16 residues long. Partial CDR3 DNA: TGTGCCAGTAGTACCCCGGGACTAGCGGCCTACAATGAC. Residues: CASSTPGLAAYND. The entire CDR3 protein reads CASSTPGLAAYNDYTF.

This clone was found many times. The CDR3 region is CASSEIPGLAGETQYF. CDR3 bases read: TGTGCCAGCAGTGAAATACCGGGACTAGCGGGAGAGACC. The chain joins TRBV2 to TRBJ2-5, with 12 bases identical to TRBD2. The observed sequence ends 3 residues before the CDR3 terminus, with the missing tail filled in from the germline J gene. V lost 2 bases to trimming and J lost 4 bases; unmatched junction nucleotides: 5. Germline CDR1 and CDR2: SNHLY and FYNNEI. This CDR3 spans 16 amino acids. The full variable domain, completed using reference TRBV2 and TRBJ2-5, is EPEVTQTPSHQVTQMGQEVILRCVPISNHLYFYWYRQILGQKVEFLVSFYNNEISEKSEIFDDQFSVERPDGSNFTLKIRSTKLEDSAMYFCASSEIPGLAGETQYFGPGTRLLVL.

This clone was detected many times. The CDR3 is cut off 3 residues early in the read; its end comes from the germline J gene. This sequence joins TRBV30 and TRBJ1-3; no firm D call. CDR3 length: 12 residues. The germline CDR1 and CDR2 sequences are GTSNPN and SVGIG (reference sequence). V lost 4 bases and J lost 4, with 8 bases in between. This CDR3 is CAWTGGGNTIYF. The CDR3 bases that were read are TGTGCCTGGACAGGCGGGGGAAACACC.

This clone was recorded many times. Incomplete CDR3 DNA: TGTGCCAGCAGGTCTCTAGCGGGGACTGGGGATACG. It is translated as CASRSLAGTGDT. The full CDR3 sequence reads CASRSLAGTGDTQYF. The V gene is TRBV6-2 or TRBV6-3, the J gene TRBJ2-3; 9 positions agree with TRBD2. With the read ending 3 residues before the CDR3 end, the germline J gene is used to fill in that end. Germline CDR1 is MNHEY and CDR2 is SVGEGT. With V trimmed by 6 bases and J by 6 bases, 10 bases remained unmatched. The CDR3 runs to 15 residues.